These 3 T cell receptor beta chains were all obtained from the same sample, sequenced in a study of T-cell memory formation after mild COVID-19. TCRdb reprocessed the 5' RACE reads with MiXCR, giving one entry per CDR3 protein. The sample has approximately 490,000 distinct CDR3 sequences, just over 20% seen once. Sequencing was done on a sample of PBMCs or a T cell subset sorted from them (not recorded which). All receptors derive from an adult woman who had mild COVID-19 (a few samples of this study predate the infection). Cell type and time point are not known.

The rearrangement links TRBV5-4 to TRBJ2-3; D may be TRBD2 (6 bases). V was pared by 0 bases and J by 2 bases, with 10 bases between. Germline V gives CDR1 SGHNT, CDR2 YYREEE (reference sequence). The CDR3 has 15 amino acids. CDR3 DNA sequence: TGTGCCAGCAGCTTGGGACTAGGAAACACAGATACGCAGTATTTT. Its protein is CASSLGLGNTDTQYF.

This chain uses TRBV2 with TRBJ2-2, with 9 bases that match TRBD1. The CDR3 extends over 15 amino acids. Germline-derived CDR1 and CDR2 are SNHLY and FYNNEI. Germline trimming cut 4 bases from V and 7 bases from J; bases unmatched to any gene: 7. The DNA of the CDR3 is TGTGCCAGCAGTGGGGACAGGGAGATGGGCGGGGAGCTGTTTTTT. Residues: CASSGDREMGGELFF.

This clonotype was detected only a few times. The chain links TRBV3-1 to TRBJ1-5; no clear D gene. The CDR3 extends over 14 amino acids. CDR1 LGHDT and CDR2 YNNKEL come from the germline V gene (reference sequence). Deletions cut 6 bases from V and 7 bases from J, with 16 bases between. The CDR3 loop is CASSQKGSRQPQHF. Written as DNA, the CDR3 is TGTGCCAGCAGTCAGAAGGGTTCACGGCAGCCCCAGCATTTT.